This T cell receptor (beta chain) was recorded in a study of shared clonotypes between healthy human individuals. Clones were sequenced by immunoSEQ multiplex PCR, and TCRdb holds only the in-frame ones, with some missing. The table lists 550,000 to 750,000 clones, approximately 90% of them singletons. CD45RO-negative, CCR7-positively selected cells formed the naive CD8 fraction, excluding terminally differentiated effector memory CD45RA+ cells. This CDR3 is 15 amino acids long. Trimming took 3 bases from V and 0 from J, leaving 9 bases between them. Germline CDR1 is SGHTA and CDR2 is FQGNSA. The receptor was derived from a man aged 30 to 45 in good health. Sequencing input: naive CD8+ T cells sorted from blood. The chain recombines TRBV7-2 with TRBJ2-1; unclear D gene. DNA of the CDR3: TGTGCCAGCAGCTTGTACCCGAGCTCCTACAATGAGCAGTTCTTC. Encoded protein: CASSLYPSSYNEQFF.